A selection of T cell receptor beta chains follows, all from one sample in a study of shared clonotypes between healthy human individuals. The data were produced by immunoSEQ multiplex PCR, yet TCRdb's version contains in-frame clones alone and is incomplete. The sample shows hundreds of thousands of clones, nearly 95% of them seen only once. The sequenced sample consisted of naive CD8+ T cells sorted from blood. The receptors derive from a man aged 25 to 40 in good health. Each CDR3 is given with its conserved first and last residue. The D gene is left open where the match is weak. The size field is filled for only some rows; it gives once, few, many or a size class.

D | length | J | V | size | CDR3 | DNA
NA | 14 | TRBJ2-7 | TRBV5-4 | once | CASSLSAGSYEQYF | TGTGCCAGCAGCTTGTCGGCGGGCTCCTACGAGCAGTACTTC
TRBD2 | 14 | TRBJ2-1 | TRBV9 | NA | CASSEGTSGSIMFF | TGTGCCAGCAGCGAGGGCACTAGCGGGAGTATTATGTTCTTC
TRBD1 | 16 | TRBJ1-3 | TRBV5-5 | NA | CASSWGTVPSGNTIYF | TGTGCCAGCAGCTGGGGGACAGTTCCGTCTGGAAACACCATATATTTT
TRBD1 | 17 | TRBJ2-5 | TRBV29-1 | NA | CSVEDPQDRLLQETQYF | TGCAGCGTTGAAGATCCCCAGGACAGGCTTCTCCAAGAGACCCAGTACTTC
TRBD1 | 16 | TRBJ2-5 | TRBV5-1 | NA | CASSLEPAGGQETQYF | TGCGCCAGCAGCTTGGAACCTGCAGGGGGACAAGAGACCCAGTACTTC
NA | 13 | TRBJ2-7 | TRBV14 | NA | CASSPTGPYEQYF | TGTGCCAGCAGCCCTACGGGTCCCTACGAGCAGTACTTC
NA | 15 | TRBJ2-1 | TRBV30 | NA | CAWSVKGTFDNEQFF | TGTGCCTGGAGTGTGAAAGGGACATTTGACAATGAGCAGTTCTTC
TRBD2 | 16 | TRBJ2-7 | TRBV4-1 | NA | CASSQATSGVSYEQYF | TGCGCCAGCAGCCAAGCAACTAGCGGAGTCTCCTACGAGCAGTACTTC
NA | 14 | TRBJ1-4 | TRBV7-8 | many | CASSPNRDTEKLFF | TGTGCCAGCAGCCCCAACCGGGACACTGAAAAACTGTTTTTT
TRBD2 | 15 | TRBJ2-1 | TRBV27 | NA | CASSLGAGAYNEQFF | TGTGCCAGCAGTTTAGGTGCGGGAGCATACAATGAGCAGTTCTTC
NA | 13 | TRBJ2-7 | TRBV5-6 | NA | CASSGAGRYEQYF | TGTGCCAGCAGCGGGGCAGGACGCTACGAGCAGTACTTC
NA | 15 | TRBJ1-2 | TRBV7-9 | NA | CASSLGETAGYGYTF | TGTGCCAGCAGCTTAGGGGAGACCGCGGGGTATGGCTACACCTTC
NA | 15 | TRBJ2-7 | TRBV7-9 | NA | CASSNAQRVPYEQYF | TGTGCCAGCAGCAATGCCCAGCGGGTACCCTACGAGCAGTACTTC
NA | 11 | TRBJ2-1 | TRBV19 | few | CASSKKDEQFF | TGTGCCAGTAGTAAGAAAGATGAGCAGTTCTTC